The rows below give T cell receptor beta chains drawn from one sample of a study of CXCR3-negative and CXCR3-positive naive CD8 T cells. TCRdb processed the 5' RACE reads again and assigns one entry to each CDR3 protein, with no DNA. In all, the sample yields more than 65,000 distinct CDR3 sequences. Sequencing was done on a sample of naive CXCR3- CD8+ T cells from blood. The origin of the receptors is a human donor in good health. Some clones in this sample may be carry-over from other donors' samples. Each CDR3 is given with its conserved first and last residue.

>TRBJ2-2|14|TRBV29-1
CSVDQNQNTGELFF
>TRBJ2-2|19|TRBV28
CASSPLSPHLDTSTGELFF
>TRBJ2-7|13|TRBV7-6
CASSLENTYEQYF
>TRBJ2-3|15|TRBV7-3
CASSFTTSGTDTQYF
>TRBJ2-3|15|TRBV6-4
CASSESGGAADTQYF
>TRBJ1-5|14|TRBV15
CATSREGTNQPQHF
>TRBJ2-7|14|TRBV5-5
CASSLAPDNYEQYF
>TRBJ1-1|11|TRBV29-1
CSVDSNTEAFF
>TRBJ2-3|17|TRBV12-3/TRBV12-4
CASSWGLAGTSTDTQYF
>TRBJ2-5|18|TRBV11-3
CASSPRPGQGTTQETQYF
>TRBJ2-7|12|TRBV7-2
CASSLVSHEQYF
>TRBJ1-1|13|TRBV5-1
CASSFWGDTEAFF
>TRBJ1-2|15|TRBV10-3
CAISESEEEAYGYTF
>TRBJ2-7|15|TRBV6-5
CASSYFVTKAYEQYF
>TRBJ1-5|13|TRBV6-5
CASSFDWNQPHHF
>TRBJ1-2|15|TRBV4-1
CASSQEAREGNGYTF
>TRBJ1-5|14|TRBV12-3/TRBV12-4
CASSLGPSNQPQHF
>TRBJ1-1|13|TRBV29-1
CSVWGQGWAEAFF
>TRBJ1-2|14|TRBV7-6
CASSFQGGGYGYTF
>TRBJ2-1|16|TRBV7-9
CASSASGERSYNEQFF
>TRBJ2-1|15|TRBV4-3
CASSQDLGPDREQFF
>TRBJ2-3|15|TRBV9
CASSPWEGSTDTQYF
>TRBJ2-5|15|TRBV7-8
CASSLGRGEKETQYF
>TRBJ2-5|15|TRBV12-3/TRBV12-4
CASSLGLVGVETQYF
>TRBJ2-1|12|TRBV29-1
CSVFSGGARQFF
>TRBJ1-1|12|TRBV11-2
CASSVGGTEAFF
>TRBJ2-7|14|TRBV7-8
CASRSTGQGYEQYF
>TRBJ2-5|18|TRBV4-2
CASSQDPRGLLGQETQYF
>TRBJ2-1|16|TRBV29-1
CSVKPSGSHSYNEQFF
>TRBJ2-7|14|TRBV20-1
CSARAEGSIYEQYF
>TRBJ2-5|14|TRBV29-1
CSVEGRGDQETQYF
>TRBJ1-6|12|TRBV7-9
CASSLAGSPLHF
>TRBJ2-2|13|TRBV29-1
CSVGTSGTGELFF
>TRBJ1-5|15|TRBV6-2/TRBV6-3
CASSFVKGSNQPQHF
>TRBJ2-1|16|TRBV7-9
CASSLAAGDSYNEQFF
>TRBJ2-7|16|TRBV28
CASRPTAQGAGGEQYF
>TRBJ1-2|16|TRBV24-1
CATSALAAPGFYGYTF
>TRBJ2-2|17|TRBV9
CASSVGPAGSNTGELFF
>TRBJ2-5|16|TRBV6-1
CASSVTSRIVVETQYF
>TRBJ2-1|14|TRBV7-2
CASSLEGSYNEQFF
>TRBJ2-7|14|TRBV28
CASSLLADPYEQYF
>TRBJ2-2|15|TRBV28
CATRRDITNTGELFF
>TRBJ2-5|15|TRBV27
CASSLIREIQETQYF
>TRBJ2-5|13|TRBV29-1
CSVDMGIQETQYF
>TRBJ1-1|12|TRBV15
CATSSWGTEAFF
>TRBJ1-5|14|TRBV28
CASSPQLGNQPQHF
>TRBJ2-2|11|TRBV29-1
CSVERIGELFF
>TRBJ1-1|14|TRBV7-3
CASSSIPSRREAFF
>TRBJ1-5|14|TRBV12-3/TRBV12-4
CASSFTIIAQPQHF
>TRBJ2-1|16|TRBV4-1
CASSLLGASGGDEQFF
>TRBJ2-1|15|TRBV29-1
CSVEDRLGAYNEQFF
>TRBJ2-3|11|TRBV7-9
CASSRRDTQYF
>TRBJ1-4|15|TRBV27
CASSPLPGSLGTLFF
>TRBJ1-4|14|TRBV28
CASSLTGPNEKLFF
>TRBJ2-5|17|TRBV6-5
CASSSGLAGVWQETQYF
>TRBJ2-3|12|TRBV29-1
CSVGTEHDTQYF